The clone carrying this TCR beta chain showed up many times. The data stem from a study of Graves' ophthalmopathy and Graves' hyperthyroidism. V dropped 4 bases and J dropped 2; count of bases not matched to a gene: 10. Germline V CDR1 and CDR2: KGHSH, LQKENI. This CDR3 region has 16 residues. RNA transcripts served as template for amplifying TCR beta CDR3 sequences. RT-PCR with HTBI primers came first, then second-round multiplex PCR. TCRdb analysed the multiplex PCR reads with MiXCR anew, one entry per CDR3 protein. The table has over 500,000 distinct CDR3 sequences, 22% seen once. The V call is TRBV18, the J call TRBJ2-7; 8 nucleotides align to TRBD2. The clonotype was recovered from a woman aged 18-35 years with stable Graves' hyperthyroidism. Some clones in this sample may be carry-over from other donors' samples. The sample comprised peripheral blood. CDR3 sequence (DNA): TGTGCCAGCTCACGGCGTGGACTAGCCACCCCCTACGAGCAGTACTTC. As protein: CASSRRGLATPYEQYF.